The clone carrying this T cell receptor beta chain was found a few times. Its specificity is unknown. At one of its ends the junction is not consistent with the germline gene, which may arise from a read error. The source of the sample is a study of post-analysis software for immune sequencing data. Study-wide results and limits: TRBV segments more frequent in patients than in controls numbered a few and included TRBV5-6, TRBV5-1 and TRBV20-1.

TCR beta libraries were prepared from cDNA with unique molecular identifiers. TCRdb analysed the PCR reads with MiXCR anew, one entry per CDR3 protein. Here the sample spans hundreds of thousands of distinct CDR3 sequences, roughly 45% being singletons. Germline V CDR1 and CDR2: MNHNS, SASEGT. The CDR3 spans 12 residues. The rearrangement uses TRBV6-1 and TRBJ2-3; a weak D match, TRBD1 (5 bases). This clonotype was sampled from a girl aged 10 to 17 with multiple sclerosis. The sequencing sample was made of blood. CDR3 DNA: TGTGCCAGCAGTCCAGGGTCAGATGCGCAGTATTTT. It codes for CASSPGSDAQYF.